Listed below are T cell receptor beta chains from one sample, sequenced in a study of T cell changes during pregnancy in multiple sclerosis. TCRdb's table, derived via immunoSEQ multiplex PCR, lists solely in-frame clones and lacks some. The sample yields 10,000 to 15,000 clones, about nine tenths seen once. The sample consisted of CD8+ T cells from peripheral blood mononuclear cells, taken in the second trimester of pregnancy. The receptors derive from a female donor in good health, enrolled as a control in a pregnancy study. Both conserved end residues are part of each CDR3. The D gene is left open where the match is weak. Clone size is stated in some rows and not others, as once, few, many or a class when expanded.

V	size	D	J	CDR3	DNA
TRBV30	.	.	TRBJ1-1	CASQQGDAFF	TGTGCCTCCCAACAGGGAGATGCTTTCTTT
TRBV5-1	.	TRBD1	TRBJ1-2	CASSLEGTGGGYTF	TGCGCCAGCAGCTTGGAGGGAACAGGGGGAGGCTACACCTTC
TRBV9	.	TRBD1	TRBJ2-4	CASSETGFAKNIQYF	TGTGCCAGCAGCGAGACAGGGTTCGCCAAAAACATTCAGTACTTC
TRBV27	.	.	TRBJ2-7	CASSDRERPYEQYF	TGTGCCAGCAGTGACCGGGAAAGGCCCTACGAGCAGTACTTC
TRBV4-2	few	TRBD2	TRBJ2-2	CASSQEAGGPGELFF	TGTGCCAGCAGCCAAGAAGCGGGGGGGCCCGGGGAGCTGTTTTTT
TRBV12-5	once	TRBD1	TRBJ1-4	CASGFSLAGQINEKLFF	TGTGCTAGTGGTTTCAGCCTGGCGGGACAGATAAATGAAAAACTGTTTTTT
TRBV4-1	.	.	TRBJ2-7	CASSQVRGGDYEQYF	TGCGCCAGCAGCCAAGTTAGGGGCGGGGACTACGAGCAGTACTTC
TRBV14	.	.	TRBJ1-1	CASSPTGGTTEAFF	TGTGCCAGCAGCCCCACGGGGGGGACAACTGAAGCTTTCTTT
TRBV13	.	.	TRBJ2-7	CASSLGSGYEQYF	TGTGCCAGCAGCTTAGGGAGCGGATACGAGCAGTACTTC
TRBV2	.	TRBD1	TRBJ2-7	CASSVGKGAYEQYF	TGTGCCAGCAGTGTCGGAAAGGGGGCGTACGAGCAGTACTTC
TRBV6-4	.	TRBD2	TRBJ2-1	CASSEGLAGGPRQFF	TGTGCCAGCAGTGAGGGGCTAGCGGGAGGGCCACGGCAGTTCTTC
TRBV7-8	.	.	TRBJ2-7	CASSQRLSGSYEQYF	TGTGCCAGCAGCCAGCGCCTATCGGGCTCCTACGAGCAGTACTTC
TRBV25-1	.	.	TRBJ2-5	CASSEGVGVQETQYF	TGTGCCAGCAGTGAAGGGGTAGGGGTACAAGAGACCCAGTACTTC
TRBV29-1	medium-sized	TRBD1	TRBJ2-3	CSVRGSTGASTDTQYF	TGCAGCGTCCGAGGCTCGACAGGGGCCAGCACAGATACGCAGTATTTT
TRBV11-2	.	TRBD1	TRBJ1-2	CASSYGTGLSNYGYTF	TGTGCCAGCAGCTACGGGACAGGGTTATCTAACTATGGCTACACCTTC
TRBV4-2	medium-sized	TRBD2	TRBJ2-7	CASSQGLAGSYEQYF	TGTGCCAGCAGCCAAGGACTAGCGGGCTCCTACGAGCAGTACTTC
TRBV15	.	.	TRBJ2-1	CATSRAVTREQFF	TGTGCCACCAGCAGAGCGGTAACGAGGGAGCAGTTCTTC
TRBV28	.	.	TRBJ2-7	CASSYLMGGGHEQYF	TGTGCCAGCAGTTACCTAATGGGGGGTGGTCACGAGCAGTACTTC
TRBV6-4	.	.	TRBJ1-1	CASRQDEAFF	TGTGCCAGCAGGCAGGATGAAGCTTTCTTT
TRBV7-3	.	.	TRBJ2-1	CASSPRRGPYNEQFF	TGTGCCAGCAGCCCACGGAGGGGCCCCTACAATGAGCAGTTCTTC
TRBV2	.	TRBD2	TRBJ2-1	CASSEAAGLAGPYNEQFF	TGTGCCAGCAGTGAAGCAGCGGGACTAGCGGGCCCCTACAATGAGCAGTTCTTC
TRBV29-1	.	.	TRBJ1-1	CSVEDWGEENTEAFF	TGCAGCGTTGAAGATTGGGGGGAAGAGAACACTGAAGCTTTCTTT
TRBV12-5	few	.	TRBJ1-5	CASGLGGQNQPQHF	TGTGCTAGTGGTTTGGGAGGACAGAATCAGCCCCAGCATTTT
TRBV6-4	.	TRBD2	TRBJ2-3	CASSLTSGSTDTQYF	TGTGCCAGCAGTTTGACTAGCGGGAGCACAGATACGCAGTATTTT
TRBV13	once	TRBD1	TRBJ2-2	CASSQGQGNAGELFF	TGTGCCAGCAGCCAGGGACAGGGGAACGCCGGGGAGCTGTTTTTT
TRBV7-9	.	.	TRBJ2-7	CASSSVAAELLSSYEQYF	TGTGCCAGCAGCTCCGTCGCGGCGGAGCTACTAAGCTCCTACGAGCAGTACTTC
TRBV19	.	TRBD2	TRBJ2-7	CASSTLVGERELDEQYF	TGTGCCAGTAGTACCCTCGTCGGGGAGCGGGAGCTTGACGAGCAGTACTTC
TRBV6-1	medium-sized	.	TRBJ1-1	CASRWAGGTEAFF	TGTGCCAGCAGGTGGGCAGGAGGCACTGAAGCTTTCTTT
TRBV4-2	.	TRBD1	TRBJ2-7	CASSQGDSYEQYF	TGTGCCAGCAGCCAGGGGGACAGTTACGAGCAGTACTTC
TRBV5-1	.	.	TRBJ2-1	CASSLSGRMVGEQFF	TGCGCCAGCAGCTTGAGCGGACGTATGGTGGGGGAGCAGTTCTTC
TRBV6-9	.	.	TRBJ2-1	CASSHGGEQFF	TGTGCCAGCAGTCACGGGGGTGAGCAGTTCTTC
TRBV21-1	.	.	TRBJ2-3	CASSKAPLQRVRTDTQYF	TGTGCCAGCAGCAAAGCCCCTCTCCAACGGGTAAGGACAGATACGCAGTATTTT
TRBV10-3	.	.	TRBJ1-4	CATSIRPNSGKLFF	TGTGCCACGTCCATCCGGCCTAACTCGGGGAAACTGTTTTTT
TRBV5-5	.	.	TRBJ2-1	CASSSEDRDNEQFF	TGTGCCAGCAGCTCGGAGGACAGAGACAATGAGCAGTTCTTC
TRBV5-1	.	TRBD2	TRBJ2-1	CASSPRDYHNEQFF	TGCGCCAGCAGCCCTCGGGACTACCACAATGAGCAGTTCTTC
TRBV19	once	.	TRBJ1-5	CASSISYNQPQHF	TGTGCCAGTAGTATCTCTTACAATCAGCCCCAGCATTTT
TRBV6-1	.	.	TRBJ2-3	CASSELNRGTDTQYF	TGTGCCAGCAGTGAACTTAACCGAGGCACAGATACGCAGTATTTT
TRBV4-1	.	TRBD1	TRBJ1-5	CASSHTGGEQPQHF	TGCGCCAGCAGCCACACAGGGGGCGAGCAGCCCCAGCATTTT
TRBV13	once	TRBD2	TRBJ2-3	CASSLGAASGISFVVGNTQYF	TGTGCCAGCAGCTTAGGGGCGGCTAGCGGGATCAGTTTCGTGGTGGGGAATACGCAGTATTTT
TRBV19	.	TRBD1	TRBJ1-2	CASSTRGPGYTF	TGTGCCAGTAGTACGAGGGGGCCTGGCTACACCTTC
TRBV12-5	.	TRBD2	TRBJ2-7	CASGSEGLAGVLDEQYF	TGTGCTAGTGGTTCCGAGGGACTAGCGGGAGTCTTGGACGAGCAGTACTTC
TRBV5-5	.	.	TRBJ2-7	CASSTFLGREAEQYF	TGTGCCAGCAGCACCTTTCTAGGTAGGGAGGCGGAGCAGTACTTC
TRBV28	.	.	TRBJ1-5	CASSPQDIYQPQHF	TGTGCCAGCAGTCCCCAGGACATCTATCAGCCCCAGCATTTT
TRBV25-1	once	TRBD2	TRBJ2-5	CASSQGAGEETQYF	TGTGCCAGCAGCCAAGGGGCGGGGGAAGAGACCCAGTACTTC
TRBV10-2	.	TRBD2	TRBJ2-1	CASSELAGGLNEQFF	TGCGCCAGCAGTGAACTAGCGGGAGGACTAAATGAGCAGTTCTTC
TRBV10-3	.	.	TRBJ2-7	CASRGGDFYEQYF	TGTGCCTCCCGGGGTGGGGATTTCTACGAGCAGTACTTC
TRBV7-9	.	.	TRBJ2-7	CASSSRASYEQYF	TGTGCCAGCAGCTCACGAGCTTCCTACGAGCAGTACTTC
TRBV7-9	.	TRBD1	TRBJ1-1	CASSLVEGTGGAFF	TGTGCCAGCAGCTTAGTAGAGGGGACAGGGGGAGCTTTCTTT
TRBV27	.	TRBD1	TRBJ2-3	CATVGTVTDTQYF	TGTGCCACCGTCGGGACAGTAACAGATACGCAGTATTTT
TRBV11-3	.	.	TRBJ2-1	CASSLGGGDEQFF	TGTGCCAGCAGCTTAGGAGGGGGGGATGAGCAGTTCTTC
TRBV30	.	.	TRBJ1-1	CAWKRTPFLF	TGTGCCTGGAAACGGACACCATTCCTCTTT
TRBV6-5	once	.	TRBJ2-7	CASSYDTSSSYEQYF	TGTGCCAGCAGTTACGATACTAGCTCCTCCTACGAGCAGTACTTC
TRBV30	.	.	TRBJ1-6	CAWSDSYSPLHF	TGTGCCTGGAGTGATTCGTATTCACCCCTCCACTTT
TRBV4-1	.	TRBD2	TRBJ2-7	CASSQVTSGSYEQYF	TGCGCCAGCAGCCAAGTCACTAGCGGGAGTTACGAGCAGTACTTC
TRBV4-2	.	.	TRBJ1-1	CASSRLEALNTEAFF	TGTGCCAGCAGCCGGTTGGAGGCCCTGAACACTGAAGCTTTCTTT
TRBV7-9	.	TRBD1	TRBJ2-5	CASSPRQGAEETQYF	TGTGCCAGCAGCCCCCGGCAGGGGGCCGAGGAGACCCAGTACTTC
TRBV7-9	.	.	TRBJ2-7	CASSSDTSLASYEQYF	TGTGCCAGCAGCTCCGATACTAGCCTTGCCTCCTACGAGCAGTACTTC
TRBV7-9	.	.	TRBJ2-1	CASSQRVRSYNEQFF	TGTGCCAGCAGCCAACGGGTTAGGTCCTACAATGAGCAGTTCTTC
TRBV19	.	TRBD1	TRBJ1-5	CASSIRGASNQPQHF	TGTGCCAGTAGTATCAGGGGGGCTAGCAATCAGCCCCAGCATTTT